This entry concerns a single T cell receptor beta chain. In its sample, this clone was seen once. What this receptor recognizes is not known. The input lacks base qualities; no much larger clone sits a single base away. TCRbeta CDR3 regions were amplified from genomic DNA using the immunoSEQ Assay, a bias-controlled multiplex PCR. In the original analysis: The number of nucleated cells in each sample was estimated from the amplification of reference gene primers within the assay. To quantify the absolute abundance of each unique TCRbeta CDR3 rearrangement, sequence reads were collapsed and filtered. Productive Simpson clonality was computed per sample as the square root of Simpson's diversity index over productive rearrangements. TCRdb re-hosts the immuneACCESS table, in-frame sequences only. Its copies lack some clones; in the studies checked, an unresolved V gene accounts for under half of them, and the cause for the rest is not known. Clonal size and the V and J genes are those of that table, whereas D and trimming came from the DNA. The sample profile shows about 240,000 clones; about 88% of them were found once. The ten largest clones add up to 7.1% of the sample.

Collaborating institutions collected whole blood in K2EDTA tubes following their own protocols. For TCRbeta analysis, collaborators shipped samples in one of three forms: frozen whole blood, isolated PBMCs, or DNA extracted from either of those sample types. Trimming at the junction amounts to 1 base on V and 6 bases on J, and the germline ends lie 9 bases apart. The CDR3 goes from the cysteine to the phenylalanine over 14 residues. The CDR3 DNA has 42 bases and is translated from base 1. CDR1 is given as SGHVS and CDR2 as FQNEAQ, both from the germline V gene. This entry comes from a study of blood T cell repertoires in COVID-19 (dated by TCRdb to 2019 to 2021). With respect to the entire study: Samples from collaborators originated in the United States, Italy and Spain and spanned both the acute and convalescent phases of COVID-19. Where available, HLA class I and class II types were taken from metadata supplied by the sample provider and were not determined by assay-based typing. The dataset comprised deeply sampled blood TCRbeta repertoires from subjects exposed to, actively infected with, or recovered from COVID-19. The prospective study material was composed of cDNA or gDNA derived from T cells, B-cell-depleted T cells, or PBMCs. The sample metadata nearly always contained a de-identified subject ID, COVID-19 status, age in years and sex. Samples came from the ongoing ImmuneRACE study (first 160 participants) plus 1,254 subjects from 6 global collaborators. The repertoires were released in a freely available public database intended as a resource for research on the immune response to SARS-CoV-2.

Here is what the overall study found, with its caveats: Clinical and demographic metadata were provided uncurated, with the amount varying by source and participant.

This chain is built from TRBV7-8 and TRBJ2-2; a tentative D call is TRBD1 (6 bases match). Sequencing input: peripheral blood. This clonotype was obtained from a woman between 70 and 85 years old with active or convalescent COVID-19. The bases read TGTGCCAGCAGCTTAGTACAGGGCTCCGGGGAGCTGTTTTTT. Its amino acids are CASSLVQGSGELFF.